One and the same sample provided the 6 T cell receptor beta chains below, sequenced in a study of shared clonotypes between healthy human individuals. TCRdb's table, derived via immunoSEQ multiplex PCR, lists solely in-frame clones and lacks some. The sample lists about 1 million clones, about 80% occurring once. Sequencing was done on a sample of memory CD4+ T cells sorted from blood. The subset here: CD45RA-negative fraction. The receptor set was obtained from a man between 18 and 35 years old in good health.

This clone has just one count. V and J are TRBV29-1 and TRBJ2-3; D ambiguous. The germline V and J ends were trimmed by 5 bases and 0 bases, with 12 bases remaining between them. The length of the CDR3 is 14 residues. Germline-derived CDR1 and CDR2 are SQVTM and ANQGSEA. CDR3 sequence reads: CSVLVRPSTDTQYF. The DNA for the CDR3 is TGCAGCGTTTTGGTGCGGCCTAGCACAGATACGCAGTATTTT.

The V call is TRBV25-1, the J call TRBJ2-2; no definite D call. Germline loops: CDR1 MGHDK, CDR2 SYGVNS. Trimming shortened V by 3 bases and J by 6 bases, and 11 bases separated the two germline ends. CDR3 size: 14 residues. CDR3 loop: CASSDPGFSGELFF. CDR3 coding DNA: TGTGCCAGCAGTGATCCAGGATTTTCCGGGGAGCTGTTTTTT.

The rearrangement joins TRBV2 to TRBJ2-1; 12 bases fit TRBD2. CDR1 and CDR2 (germline): SNHLY, FYNNEI. Germline trimming cut 7 bases from V and 8 bases from J; bases unmatched to any gene: 6. The CDR3 has 14 residues. CDR3 nucleotides: TGTGCCAGCACCGGACTAGCGGGACAGCATGAGCAGTTCTTC. Amino acids: CASTGLAGQHEQFF. Complete variable domain (other parts from reference TRBV2 and TRBJ2-1): EPEVTQTPSHQVTQMGQEVILRCVPISNHLYFYWYRQILGQKVEFLVSFYNNEISEKSEIFDDQFSVERPDGSNFTLKIRSTKLEDSAMYFCASTGLAGQHEQFFGPGTRLTVL.

The CDR3 spells CASSLVYAGAGELFF. DNA of the CDR3: TGTGCCAGCAGCCTGGTCTACGCGGGAGCCGGGGAGCTGTTTTTT. The chain couples TRBV5-5 to TRBJ2-2, with TRBD2 matching over 7 bases. There are 15 residues in the CDR3. Unmatched junction bases numbered 9, after V lost 4 bases and J lost 6 bases. Looked up from germline, CDR1 is SGHKS and CDR2 is YYEKEE (reference sequence). The whole variable domain, filled in from reference TRBV5-5 and TRBJ2-2, reads DAGVTQSPTHLIKTRGQQVTLRCSPISGHKSVSWYQQVLGQGPQFIFQYYEKEERGRGNFPDRFSARQFPNYSSELNVNALLLGDSALYLCASSLVYAGAGELFFGEGSRLTVL.

The gene calls are TRBV7-9 and TRBJ2-7; maybe TRBD2 (5 bases). This CDR3 is built from 16 residues. Trimming left V 0 bases short and J 0 bases short, with 12 bases between. Germline CDR1 SEHNR, CDR2 FQNEAQ (reference sequence). CDR3 sequence: CASSLASGANSYEQYF. CDR3 DNA sequence: TGTGCCAGCAGCTTAGCCAGCGGTGCGAACTCCTACGAGCAGTACTTC.

Concerning this clone itself: A far larger clone differs by one base, so this is likely a read error. The rearrangement uses TRBV7-2 and TRBJ1-5, with D maybe TRBD1 (5 bases). The CDR3 has 13 amino acids. The germline V gene encodes CDR1 SGHTA and CDR2 FQGNSA. Trimming removed 6 bases from V and 1 base from J, with 7 bases in between. CDR3 nucleotides: TGTGCCAGCAGTGGGGACAGCAATCAGCCCCAGCATTTT. This gives the protein CASSGDSNQPQHF.